This paragraph reports one T cell receptor beta chain. CDR1 SGHAT and CDR2 FQNNGV come from the germline V gene. V lost 5 bases and J 9 bases, leaving 17 bases between the germline ends. The CDR3 runs to 15 residues. These data are taken from a study of blood T cell repertoires in COVID-19. The assay was immunoSEQ multiplex PCR, and TCRdb's table has in-frame clones only and misses some. Of 150,000 to 250,000 clones detected, around 79% appear once; the ten largest clones hold about 6.5%. The clonotype comes from a woman in her thirties or forties with COVID-19, enrolled during active disease. The material sequenced was peripheral blood. This rearrangement joins TRBV11-2 to TRBJ1-6, with D maybe TRBD1 (5 bases). The CDR3 DNA follows: TGTGCCAGCAGCCCCATGGGCAGGGAAAGTTCACCCCTCCACTTT. This translates into CASSPMGRESSPLHF.